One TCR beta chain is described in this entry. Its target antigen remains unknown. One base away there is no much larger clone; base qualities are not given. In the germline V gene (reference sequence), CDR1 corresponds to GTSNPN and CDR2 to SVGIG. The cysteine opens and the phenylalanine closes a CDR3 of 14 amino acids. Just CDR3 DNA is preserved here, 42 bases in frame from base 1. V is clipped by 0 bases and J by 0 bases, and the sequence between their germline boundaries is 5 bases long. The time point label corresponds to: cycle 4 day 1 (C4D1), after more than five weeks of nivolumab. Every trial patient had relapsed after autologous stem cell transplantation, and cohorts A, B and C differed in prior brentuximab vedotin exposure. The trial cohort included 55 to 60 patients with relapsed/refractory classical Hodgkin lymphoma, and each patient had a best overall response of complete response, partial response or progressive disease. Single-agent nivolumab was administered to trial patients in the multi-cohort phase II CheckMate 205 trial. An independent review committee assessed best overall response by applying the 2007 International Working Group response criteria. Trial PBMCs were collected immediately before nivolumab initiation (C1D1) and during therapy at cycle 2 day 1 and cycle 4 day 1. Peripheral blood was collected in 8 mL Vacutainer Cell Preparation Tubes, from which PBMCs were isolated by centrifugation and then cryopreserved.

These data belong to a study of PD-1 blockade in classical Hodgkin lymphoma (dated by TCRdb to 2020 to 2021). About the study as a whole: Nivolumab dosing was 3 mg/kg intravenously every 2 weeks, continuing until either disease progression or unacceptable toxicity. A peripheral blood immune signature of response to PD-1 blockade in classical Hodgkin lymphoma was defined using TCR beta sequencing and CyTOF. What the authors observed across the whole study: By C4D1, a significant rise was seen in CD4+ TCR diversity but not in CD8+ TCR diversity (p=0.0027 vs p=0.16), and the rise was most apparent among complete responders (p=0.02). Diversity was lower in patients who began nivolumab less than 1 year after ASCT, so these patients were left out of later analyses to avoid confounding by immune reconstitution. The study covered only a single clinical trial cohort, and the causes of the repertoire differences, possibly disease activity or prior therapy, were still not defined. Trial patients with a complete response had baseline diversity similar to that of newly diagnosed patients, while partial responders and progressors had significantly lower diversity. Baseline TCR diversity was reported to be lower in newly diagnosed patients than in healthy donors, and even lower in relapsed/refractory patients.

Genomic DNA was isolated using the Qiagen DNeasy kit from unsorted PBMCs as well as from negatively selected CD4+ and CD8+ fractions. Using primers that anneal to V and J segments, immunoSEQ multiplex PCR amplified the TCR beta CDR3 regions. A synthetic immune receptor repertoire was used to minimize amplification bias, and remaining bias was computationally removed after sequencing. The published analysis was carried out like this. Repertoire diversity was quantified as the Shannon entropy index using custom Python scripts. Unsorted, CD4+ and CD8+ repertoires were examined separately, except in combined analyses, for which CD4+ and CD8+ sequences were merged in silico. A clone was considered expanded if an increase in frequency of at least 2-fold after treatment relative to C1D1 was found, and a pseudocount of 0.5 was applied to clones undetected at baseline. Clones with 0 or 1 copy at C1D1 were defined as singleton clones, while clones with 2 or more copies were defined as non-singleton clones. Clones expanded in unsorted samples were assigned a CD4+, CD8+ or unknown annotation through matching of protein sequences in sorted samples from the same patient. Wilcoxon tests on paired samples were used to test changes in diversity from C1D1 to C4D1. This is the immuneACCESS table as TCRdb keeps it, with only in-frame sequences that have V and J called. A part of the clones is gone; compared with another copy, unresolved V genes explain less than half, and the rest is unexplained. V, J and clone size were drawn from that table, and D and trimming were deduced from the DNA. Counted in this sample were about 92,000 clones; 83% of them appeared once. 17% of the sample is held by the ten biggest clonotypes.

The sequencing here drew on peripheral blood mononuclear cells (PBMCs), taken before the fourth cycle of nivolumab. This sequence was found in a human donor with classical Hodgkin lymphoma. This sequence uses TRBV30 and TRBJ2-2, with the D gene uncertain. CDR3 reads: CAWSVTANTGELFF. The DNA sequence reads TGTGCCTGGAGTGTCACCGCGAACACCGGGGAGCTGTTTTTT.